These 18 T cell receptor beta chains were sequenced from one sample in a study of cytomegalovirus exposure and HLA in healthy donors. The PCR ran on 60 Vbeta and 13 Jbeta primers. Only in-frame clones appear in the TCRdb table, and some are missing; sequencing was by immunoSEQ multiplex PCR. The profile shows about 150,000 clones, around four fifths of them singletons. Sequenced sample: PBMCs. The receptors here all came from a boy between 2 and 10 years old in good health and CMV-seronegative.

The chain has TRBV6-5 and TRBJ2-1; perhaps TRBD1 as D (6 bases). Trimming left V 4 bases short and J 12 bases short, with 16 bases between. There are 13 residues in the CDR3. The germline CDR1 and CDR2 sequences are MNHEY and SVGAGI. The CDR3 DNA reads TGTGCCAGCAGTTCCGCTAGGGGGAGCCGGCAGTTCTTC. Amino acids: CASSSARGSRQFF.

The chain combines TRBV10-3 with TRBJ2-3; 9 bases match TRBD1. V shed 10 bases and J 2 bases; nucleotides not matched to a gene: 7. The CDR3 spans 14 residues. The germline V gene encodes CDR1 ENHRY and CDR2 SYGVKD. CDR3 in DNA: TGTGCCAGCACCGGGACAGGGCACACAGATACGCAGTATTTT. The encoded protein is CASTGTGHTDTQYF.

The V call is TRBV2, the J call TRBJ2-4; a weak D match, TRBD2 (5 bases). The germline gives CDR1 SNHLY, CDR2 FYNNEI. The CDR3 runs 13 residues. Trimming removed 5 bases at V and 3 bases at J, with 8 bases between. The CDR3 coding sequence is TGTGCCAGCAGTCCGGAGGTCAAAAACATTCAGTACTTC. Amino acid sequence: CASSPEVKNIQYF.

V is TRBV6-1 and J is TRBJ1-4; 9 positions agree with TRBD1. V lost 6 bases to trimming and J lost 7 bases; unmatched junction nucleotides: 6. The CDR3 runs to 14 residues. Germline V lookup: CDR1 MNHNS, CDR2 SASEGT. CDR3 in amino acids: CASRSGTGFEKLFF. In nucleotides, the CDR3 is TGTGCCAGCAGATCCGGGACAGGGTTTGAAAAACTGTTTTTT.

The CDR3 spells CASSPGSSGRAVDTQYF. Here the CDR3 DNA reads TGTGCCAGCAGCCCTGGGTCTAGCGGGAGGGCCGTAGATACGCAGTATTTT. This chain uses TRBV7-9 with TRBJ2-3; 12 nucleotides align to TRBD2. This CDR3 contains 17 residues. With V trimmed by 5 bases and J by 5 bases, 11 bases remained unmatched. Germline CDR1 reads SEHNR; CDR2 reads FQNEAQ (reference sequence).

The V and J genes are TRBV6-5 and TRBJ1-2, with D maybe TRBD1 (6 bases). The CDR3 sequence is 14 residues long. Germline loops: CDR1 MNHEY, CDR2 SVGAGI. The ends were cut back, 6 bases at V and 3 bases at J, with 14 bases in the middle. For the CDR3, the DNA is TGTGCCAGCAGCAGAGACAGGCTTTACTATGGCTACACCTTC. Its translation is CASSRDRLYYGYTF.

The chain recombines TRBV6-5 with TRBJ2-1; 8 bases fit TRBD2. This CDR3 comprises 15 residues. After removal of 5 bases from V and 6 bases from J, the junction contained 9 bases not matched to a gene. Germline values: CDR1 MNHEY, CDR2 SVGAGI. This CDR3 reads CASSRPGRAGNEQFF. As DNA, the CDR3 is TGTGCCAGCAGTAGGCCCGGGAGGGCCGGCAATGAGCAGTTCTTC.

This clone was counted a single time. The chain has TRBV19 and TRBJ1-5, with TRBD1 identical over 8 bases. The CDR3 contains 17 residues. CDR1 and CDR2 (germline): LNHDA, SQIVND (reference sequence). V was clipped by 5 bases and J by 4 bases; unmatched bases: 13. CDR3 protein: CASSSSQGVRENQPQHF. The CDR3 region has the DNA TGTGCCAGTAGTTCCTCACAGGGGGTTCGGGAAAATCAGCCCCAGCATTTT.

The chain recombines TRBV29-1 with TRBJ1-6, with D tentatively TRBD1 (6 bases). This CDR3 spans 16 amino acids. Germline loops: CDR1 SQVTM, CDR2 ANQGSEA. Trimming removed 3 bases at V and 4 bases at J, with 16 bases between. CDR3 amino acids: CSVDGDTPGYNSPLHF. The CDR3 nucleotides are TGCAGCGTTGACGGGGACACTCCCGGGTATAATTCACCCCTCCACTTT.

About this clone: Other DNA sequences in the same sample also yield this CDR3. This rearrangement joins TRBV27 to TRBJ2-3; TRBD2 might be the D (6 bases). Trimming removed 2 bases at V and 9 bases at J, with 21 bases between. From germline, CDR1 is MNHEY and CDR2 SMNVEV (reference sequence). The CDR3 covers 16 residues. CDR3 sequence reads: CASSLPPPGLIRTQYF. CDR3 sequence (DNA): TGTGCCAGCAGTTTACCTCCCCCGGGACTTATTAGAACGCAGTATTTT.

The chain couples TRBV5-1 to TRBJ1-5; D may be TRBD1 (5 bases). CDR1 and CDR2 (germline): SGHRS, YFSETQ. There are 16 residues in the CDR3. The V gene lost 4 bases and the J gene lost 1 base, with 15 bases spanning the gap. The CDR3 coding sequence is TGCGCCAGCAGCCCAGATAGCAGGGCAAGCAATCAGCCCCAGCATTTT. Encoded protein: CASSPDSRASNQPQHF.

A note on this clone: A junction end diverges from the germline sequence, so it may reflect a read error. The rearrangement links TRBV6-5 to TRBJ1-1; no clear D. The length of the CDR3 is 14 residues. CDR1 is MNHEY and CDR2 is SVGAGI in the germline V gene. CDR3 sequence reads: CASSPLAGSTEALF. CDR3 nucleotides: TGTGCCAGCAGTCCCCTGGCGGGATCCACTGAAGCTCTCTTT.

This clone was counted between two and nine times. The chain is built from TRBV27 and TRBJ2-3, with 8 bases fitting TRBD1. The CDR3 sequence is 17 residues long. The trim removed 0 bases at V and 3 bases at J, leaving 8 bases unmatched. Germline CDR1 and CDR2: MNHEY and SMNVEV (reference sequence). The CDR3 region is CASSLSWQGAKTDTQYF. The CDR3 coding sequence is TGTGCCAGCAGTTTATCATGGCAGGGGGCAAAAACAGATACGCAGTATTTT.

The J gene is TRBJ1-2, the V gene TRBV5-1; D possibly corresponds to TRBD1 (5 bases). The CDR3 contains 15 residues. V lost 4 bases, J lost 3 bases, and 16 bases lay in between. Germline V gene sequence: CDR1 SGHRS, CDR2 YFSETQ. The chain's CDR3 is CASSKGHLADYGYTF. The CDR3, as DNA: TGCGCCAGCAGCAAAGGACACCTCGCGGACTATGGCTACACCTTC.

The CDR3 region is CASSRPGTGGGNEQFF. In DNA form, the CDR3 reads TGTGCCAGCAGCCGACCCGGGACAGGGGGTGGTAATGAGCAGTTCTTC. The V call is TRBV7-9, the J call TRBJ2-1; the match to TRBD1 covers 11 bases. This CDR3 contains 16 residues. Germline CDR1 reads SEHNR; CDR2 reads FQNEAQ (reference sequence). J was trimmed by 7 bases and V by 5 bases; bases with no gene match: 10.

This clone was recorded only once. The J gene is TRBJ2-7, the V gene TRBV10-3; D is undetermined. The CDR3 has 12 residues. The germline V gene has CDR1 ENHRY and CDR2 SYGVKD. The V and J ends lost 6 bases and 4 bases respectively, with 10 bases between them. CDR3 DNA: TGTGCCATCAGCTTAGAGCGATACGAGCAGTACTTC. It encodes CAISLERYEQYF.

The chain employs TRBV2 and TRBJ2-1, with 8 bases lining up with TRBD1. This CDR3 is 13 amino acids long. The V gene's germline CDR1 is SNHLY and CDR2 FYNNEI. Trimming took 4 bases from V and 12 from J; bases not matched to a gene: 8. The CDR3 loop is CASSVGQGARQFF. In nucleotides, the CDR3 is TGTGCCAGCAGTGTTGGCCAGGGGGCGCGGCAGTTCTTC.

This clone occurred once. This sequence joins TRBV5-1 and TRBJ2-7, with 11 bases that match TRBD2. The CDR3 is 20 residues long. The V gene end was trimmed by 0 bases and the J gene end by 5 bases; junction bases not matched to a gene: 19. Per germline, CDR1 SGHRS and CDR2 YFSETQ. CDR3 loop: CASSLAPGLAARAQNDEQYF. The CDR3 nucleotides are TGCGCCAGCAGCTTGGCGCCGGGACTAGCGGCCCGAGCCCAGAACGACGAGCAGTACTTC.